The clone carrying this TCR beta chain was counted between two and nine times. Ophthalmopathic donors had moderate-to-severe activity, CAS ≥3 and NOSPECS ≥4, with disease that had lasted under 3 months. Fresh peripheral blood (approximately 9.5 ml) yielded the PBMCs. The data are from a study of Graves' ophthalmopathy and Graves' hyperthyroidism. Background on the study: The collection of peripheral blood took place at initial diagnosis, before any treatment.

Germline CDR1 is MNHEY and CDR2 is SVGEGT. Deletions cut 0 bases from V and 7 bases from J, with 15 bases between. The CDR3 totals 15 residues. RNA transcripts served as template for amplifying TCR beta CDR3 sequences. In the first round, RT-PCR was carried out with HTBI primers, and a multiplex PCR formed the second round. TCRdb called the multiplex PCR reads again in MiXCR, with one record for every CDR3 protein. The sample records under 350,000 distinct CDR3 sequences, about a sixth being singletons. The J gene is TRBJ1-2, the V gene TRBV6-2 or TRBV6-3; no reliable D call. Sequenced material: peripheral blood. This clonotype originated in an adult man with Graves' ophthalmopathy. Here the CDR3 DNA reads TGTGCCAGCAGTTACTCTCCGGGAGTCGGGCGTGGCTACACCTTC. This encodes CASSYSPGVGRGYTF.